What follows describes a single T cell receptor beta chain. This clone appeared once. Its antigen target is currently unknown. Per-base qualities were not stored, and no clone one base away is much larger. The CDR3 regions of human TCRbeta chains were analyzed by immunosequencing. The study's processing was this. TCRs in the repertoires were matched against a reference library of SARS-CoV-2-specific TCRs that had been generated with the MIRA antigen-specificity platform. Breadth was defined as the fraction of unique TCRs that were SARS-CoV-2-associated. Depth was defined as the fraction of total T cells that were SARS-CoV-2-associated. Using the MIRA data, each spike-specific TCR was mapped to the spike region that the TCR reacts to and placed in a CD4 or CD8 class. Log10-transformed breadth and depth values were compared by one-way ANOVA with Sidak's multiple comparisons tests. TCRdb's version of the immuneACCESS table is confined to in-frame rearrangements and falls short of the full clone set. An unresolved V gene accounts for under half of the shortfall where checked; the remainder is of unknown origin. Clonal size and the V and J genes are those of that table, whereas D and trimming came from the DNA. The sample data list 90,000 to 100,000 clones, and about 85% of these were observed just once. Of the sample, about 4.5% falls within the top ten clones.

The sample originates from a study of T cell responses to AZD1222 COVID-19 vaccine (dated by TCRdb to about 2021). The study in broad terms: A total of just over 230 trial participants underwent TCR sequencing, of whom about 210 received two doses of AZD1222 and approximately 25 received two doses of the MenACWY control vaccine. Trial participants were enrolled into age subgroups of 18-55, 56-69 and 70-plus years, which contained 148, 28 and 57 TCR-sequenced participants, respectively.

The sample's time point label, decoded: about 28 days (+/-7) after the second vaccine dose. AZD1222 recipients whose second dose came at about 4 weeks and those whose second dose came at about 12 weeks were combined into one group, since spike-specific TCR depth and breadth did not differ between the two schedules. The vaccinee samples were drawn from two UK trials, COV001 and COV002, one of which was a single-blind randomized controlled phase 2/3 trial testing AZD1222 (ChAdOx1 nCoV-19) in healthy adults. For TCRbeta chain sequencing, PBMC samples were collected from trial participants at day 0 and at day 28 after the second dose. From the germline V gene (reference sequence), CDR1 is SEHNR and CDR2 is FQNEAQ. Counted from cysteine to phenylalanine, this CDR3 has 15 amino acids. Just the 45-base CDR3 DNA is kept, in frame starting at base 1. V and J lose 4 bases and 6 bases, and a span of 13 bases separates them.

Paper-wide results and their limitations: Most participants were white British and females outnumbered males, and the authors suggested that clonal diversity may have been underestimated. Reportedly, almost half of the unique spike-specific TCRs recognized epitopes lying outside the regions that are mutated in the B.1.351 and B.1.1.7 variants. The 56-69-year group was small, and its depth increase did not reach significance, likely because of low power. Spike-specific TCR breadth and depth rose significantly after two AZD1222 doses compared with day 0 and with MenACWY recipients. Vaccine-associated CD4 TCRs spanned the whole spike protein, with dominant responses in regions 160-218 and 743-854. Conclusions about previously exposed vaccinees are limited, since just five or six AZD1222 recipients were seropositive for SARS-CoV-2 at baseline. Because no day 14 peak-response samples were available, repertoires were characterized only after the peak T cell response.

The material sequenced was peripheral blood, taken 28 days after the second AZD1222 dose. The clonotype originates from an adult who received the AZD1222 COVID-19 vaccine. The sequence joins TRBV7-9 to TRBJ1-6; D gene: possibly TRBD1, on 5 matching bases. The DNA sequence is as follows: TGTGCCAGCAGCTCCCCCAGGGAGCCTAATTCACCCCTCCACTTT. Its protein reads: CASSSPREPNSPLHF.